Presented here are 27 T cell receptor beta chains from one specimen sequenced in a study of T cells in Graves' hyperthyroidism and ophthalmopathy. Template material for amplifying TCR beta CDR3 regions consisted of RNA transcripts. The HTBI set primed first-round TCR CDR3 RT-PCR. TCRdb redid the calling of the multiplex PCR reads with MiXCR, one entry per CDR3 protein. The sample gives under 650,000 distinct CDR3 sequences, around 15% of which show up once; around 4% is in the top ten. The specimen sequenced was blood. The source of these receptors is a woman in her 30s with Graves' hyperthyroidism.

As for this clonotype: This may stem from a read error, because a much larger clone lies one nucleotide away. This chain uses TRBV7-3 with TRBJ2-1, with 8 nucleotides matching TRBD2. The CDR3 spans 15 residues. Germline lookup yields CDR1 SGHTA and CDR2 FQGTGA. The CDR3 protein is CAGSPQRESYNEQFF. Here the CDR3 DNA reads TGTGCCGGCAGCCCCCAGCGGGAGTCCTACAATGAGCAGTTCTTC. The full variable domain, in which reference TRBV7-3 and TRBJ2-1 provide the parts outside the CDR3, is GAGVSQTPSNKVTEKGKYVELRCDPISGHTALYWYRQSLGQGPEFLIYFQGTGAADDSGLPNDRFFAVRPEGSVSTLKIQRTERGDSAVYLCAGSPQRESYNEQFFGPGTRLTVL.

This clonotype appeared a single time. For the CDR3, the DNA is TGTGCCACCAGTGTCGGGACTAGAGGGTGGGAGACCCAGTACTTC. Translated, it gives CATSVGTRGWETQYF. The chain joins TRBV24-1 to TRBJ2-5, with 8 bases identical to TRBD2. Germline loops: CDR1 KGHDR, CDR2 SFDVKD. J gave up 5 bases and V 5 bases, and 9 bases lay outside the gene matches. The CDR3 loop spans 15 amino acids.

The V gene is TRBV12-3 or TRBV12-4, the J gene TRBJ1-4, with D unresolved. V gave up 5 bases and J gave up 8 bases, with 6 bases separating them. The CDR3 is 11 residues long. The CDR3 DNA follows: TGTGCCAGCAGTCAAACCGAAAAACTGTTTTTT. Translated: CASSQTEKLFF.

This clonotype was detected only once. V is TRBV7-3 and J is TRBJ2-5; no definite D call. This CDR3 comprises 11 residues. With 5 bases removed from V and 6 bases from J, the gap between germline ends came to 7 bases. The V gene's germline CDR1 is SGHTA and CDR2 FQGTGA. CDR3 in DNA: TGTGCCAGCAGCAAGGGCAAGACCCAGTACTTC. Translation gives CASSKGKTQYF.

This clonotype was seen many times. V and J are TRBV30 and TRBJ2-1, with D maybe TRBD2 (5 bases). The germline V gene encodes CDR1 GTSNPN and CDR2 SVGIG (reference sequence). The CDR3 has 15 amino acids. With 2 bases removed from V and 6 bases from J, the gap between germline ends came to 17 bases. Written as DNA, the CDR3 is TGTGCCTGGAGTTATGTACTAGAAGGGTTCAATGAGCAGTTCTTC. Translation gives CAWSYVLEGFNEQFF.

This clonotype was counted at least ten times. This chain uses TRBV7-2 with TRBJ1-1; no definite D call. Germline loops: CDR1 SGHTA, CDR2 FQGNSA. Trimming pared 4 bases from V and 5 bases from J, leaving 11 bases between. The CDR3 runs to 13 residues. This CDR3 is CASSSVERTEAFF. In DNA, the CDR3 is TGTGCCAGCAGCTCGGTAGAAAGGACTGAAGCTTTCTTT.

This clonotype has a count of ten or more. The chain uses TRBV20-1 and TRBJ2-3; TRBD1 aligns across 7 bases. The CDR3 sequence is 14 residues long. With 6 bases clipped from V and 0 bases from J, the junction kept 6 bases outside the gene matches. Germline loops: CDR1 DFQATT, CDR2 SNEGSKA (reference sequence). The CDR3 here is CSAWTGFSTDTQYF. The CDR3 DNA follows: TGCAGTGCATGGACAGGATTTAGCACAGATACGCAGTATTTT.

This clonotype was recorded a few times. The J gene is TRBJ1-1, the V gene TRBV19, with TRBD1 identical over 7 bases. V shed 5 bases and J 1 base; nucleotides not matched to a gene: 10. The CDR3 is 16 amino acids. Germline V gene data show CDR1 as LNHDA and CDR2 as SQIVND (reference sequence). This CDR3 reads CASSPTGARGNTEAFF. The CDR3 DNA follows: TGTGCCAGTAGTCCTACAGGGGCGAGGGGGAACACTGAAGCTTTCTTT. Full variable domain (missing parts from reference TRBV19 and TRBJ1-1): DGGITQSPKYLFRKEGQNVTLSCEQNLNHDAMYWYRQDPGQGLRLIYYSQIVNDFQKGDIAEGYSVSREKKESFPLTVTSAQKNPTAFYLCASSPTGARGNTEAFFGQGTRLTVV.

The V call is TRBV7-6, the J call TRBJ2-3; 9 bases fit TRBD2. The CDR3 loop spans 16 amino acids. Germline V CDR1 and CDR2: SGHVS, FNYEAQ. The V gene end was trimmed by 2 bases and the J gene end by 5 bases; junction bases not matched to a gene: 8. This CDR3 reads CASSLFAGGPEDTQYF. The CDR3 coding sequence is TGTGCCAGCAGCTTATTCGCGGGAGGGCCTGAAGATACGCAGTATTTT.

As concerns this clonotype: The junction and the germline gene differ at one end; a read error may be behind it. The chain couples TRBV28 to TRBJ1-2, with D perhaps matching TRBD1 (6 bases). Germline-derived CDR1 and CDR2 are MDHEN and SYDVKM. The CDR3 spans 13 residues. In nucleotides, the CDR3 is TGTGCCAACAGTCTCGCAGGGGTTGTTGGCTACACCTTC. Protein sequence: CANSLAGVVGYTF.

The table lists this clonotype with many counts. J is TRBJ2-1 and V is TRBV11-1; maybe TRBD2 (5 bases). Deletions cut 1 base from V and 8 bases from J, with 9 bases between. Germline V lookup: CDR1 SGHAT, CDR2 FQDESV (reference sequence). The CDR3 covers 13 residues. The CDR3 coding sequence is TGTGCCAGCAGCTTAGGACTACGCGATGAGCAGTTCTTC. This translates into CASSLGLRDEQFF.

This clonotype came up many times. The CDR3 is CASSESRTVETQYF. The DNA for the CDR3 is TGTGCCAGCAGTGAATCCCGCACGGTAGAGACCCAGTACTTC. The rearrangement joins TRBV2 to TRBJ2-5; D uncertain. There are 14 residues in the CDR3. Germline V gene data show CDR1 as SNHLY and CDR2 as FYNNEI. V lost 2 bases and J 4 bases, leaving 11 bases between the germline ends.

Turning to this clonotype: A much larger clonotype is one base distant, so this may be a read error. The chain uses TRBV11-2 and TRBJ2-7, with D possibly TRBD2 on 6 matching bases. The CDR3 totals 15 residues. Germline lookup yields CDR1 SGHAT and CDR2 FQNNGV. V was trimmed by 1 base and J by 4 bases, leaving 14 bases between them. CDR3 bases: TGTGCCAGCAGCTTAGCGGCTAACGGGAGTTACGAGCAGTACTTC. This codes for CASSLAANGSYEQYF. Drawing the rest from reference TRBV11-2 and TRBJ2-7, the complete variable domain is EAGVAQSPRYKIIEKRQSVAFWCNPISGHATLYWYQQILGQGPKLLIQFQNNGVVDDSQLPKDRFSAERLKGVDSTLKIQPAKLEDSAVYLCASSLAANGSYEQYFGPGTRLTVT.

This clonotype showed up many times. The V and J genes are TRBV28 and TRBJ1-2; D gene uncertain. Germline CDR1 reads MDHEN; CDR2 reads SYDVKM. V lost 5 bases and J lost 1, with 8 bases in between. The CDR3 is 13 residues long. The CDR3 loop reads CASSLQFNYGYTF. The CDR3 DNA is TGTGCCAGCAGTCTCCAATTTAACTATGGCTACACCTTC.

This clonotype has at least ten counts. The genes are TRBV13 and TRBJ2-7; D possibly matches TRBD1 or TRBD2 (5 bases each). V was pared by 4 bases and J by 8 bases, with 15 bases between. The CDR3 totals 13 residues. Germline values: CDR1 PRHDT, CDR2 FYEKMQ (reference sequence). The CDR3 protein is CASSSAGTHQQYF. The CDR3 nucleotides are TGTGCCAGCAGCTCGGCCGGGACCCATCAGCAGTACTTC.

In its sample, this clonotype was seen a few times. The CDR3 reads CASSLVSGAGGSYEQYF. The CDR3 DNA reads as TGTGCCAGCAGCTTGGTTTCCGGGGCAGGGGGCTCCTACGAGCAGTACTTC. The chain employs TRBV5-6 and TRBJ2-7; 7 nucleotides line up with TRBD1. J gave up 0 bases and V 0 bases, and 9 bases lay outside the gene matches. CDR3 size: 17 residues. In germline, CDR1 is SGHDT, CDR2 YYEEEE.

The chain links TRBV28 to TRBJ2-2; 10 bases map to TRBD2. Germline V gives CDR1 MDHEN, CDR2 SYDVKM. The CDR3 is made up of 14 amino acids. V shed 5 bases, J shed 6 bases, and the junction held 3 bases outside the gene matches. The CDR3 DNA is TGTGCCAGCAGTGCTAGCGGGAGCTCCGGGGAGCTGTTTTTT. It yields the protein CASSASGSSGELFF.

The rearrangement uses TRBV20-1 and TRBJ1-1; D gene unclear. CDR1 DFQATT and CDR2 SNEGSKA come from the germline V gene (reference sequence). The CDR3 runs 12 residues. V gave up 6 bases and J gave up 2 bases, with 10 bases separating them. The CDR3 here is CSASRYNTEAFF. The CDR3 bases are TGCAGTGCAAGTAGGTACAACACTGAAGCTTTCTTT.

A word on this clonotype: A much larger clone differs by one base, so this may be a read error. The V gene is TRBV28, the J gene TRBJ2-7, with D possibly TRBD2 on 5 matching bases. This CDR3 spans 14 amino acids. CDR1 and CDR2 (germline): MDHEN, SYDVKM. CDR3 sequence (DNA): TGTGCCAGCAGTTTGGTACAGAGGGCCTACGAGCAGTGCTTC. Its protein product is CASSLVQRAYEQCF.

In this sample, this clonotype turned up many times. The rearrangement uses TRBV6-6 and TRBJ2-7, with a tentative D call TRBD1 (6 bases). V was trimmed by 4 bases and J by 2 bases, leaving 18 bases between them. Germline CDR1 MNHNY, CDR2 SVGAGI (reference sequence). This CDR3 is 16 amino acids long. This chain's CDR3 is CASSFPLRGTTYEQYF. The CDR3 coding sequence is TGTGCCAGCAGTTTTCCGCTCAGGGGTACCACCTACGAGCAGTACTTC.

This clonotype was observed many times. The rearrangement uses TRBV20-1 and TRBJ2-5; 8 bases line up with TRBD2. CDR1 DFQATT and CDR2 SNEGSKA come from the germline V gene (reference sequence). V lost 5 bases to trimming and J lost 4 bases; unmatched junction nucleotides: 3. CDR3 length: 12 residues. CDR3 bases: TGCAGTGCTTACCGGGGGGGAGAGACCCAGTACTTC. Translation gives CSAYRGGETQYF.

With regard to this clonotype: The junction does not match germline at one end; this may be a read error. The chain recombines TRBV28 with TRBJ1-5, with 7 bases lining up with TRBD1. Germline CDR1 and CDR2: MDHEN and SYDVKM. CDR3 length: 17 amino acids. The CDR3 DNA follows: TGTGCCAGCAGCGACAGGGCTCGGGGGATGAGCAATCAGCCCCAGCACTTT. Amino acid sequence: CASSDRARGMSNQPQHF.

This clonotype was detected ten times or more. CDR3 loop: CASSYPSYEQYF. As DNA, the CDR3 is TGTGCCAGCAGTTACCCCAGCTACGAGCAGTACTTC. This chain connects TRBV6-2 or TRBV6-3 to TRBJ2-7; D call uncertain. Germline V gene sequence: CDR1 MNHEY, CDR2 SVGEGT. The CDR3 has 12 amino acids. Between the trimmed V and J ends, which lost 2 bases and 3 bases, there was a span of 5 bases.

This clonotype has a count of ten or more. The rearrangement joins TRBV3-1 to TRBJ1-1; the D is unclear. This CDR3 has 11 residues. The germline V and J ends were trimmed by 3 bases and 10 bases, with 9 bases remaining between them. Germline-derived CDR1 and CDR2 are LGHDT and YNNKEL (reference sequence). In nucleotides, the CDR3 is TGTGCCAGCAGCCAGGACCTACTAGCTTTCTTT. It translates to CASSQDLLAFF.

This clonotype was recorded many times. V and J are TRBV20-1 and TRBJ2-1; TRBD1 or TRBD2 may be the D gene (6 bases each). Trimming pared 5 bases from V and 0 bases from J, leaving 11 bases between. The CDR3 sequence is 14 residues long. The germline CDR1 and CDR2 sequences are DFQATT and SNEGSKA (reference sequence). The CDR3 bases are TGCAGTGCTCGGGGGCGTTACTCCTACAATGAGCAGTTCTTC. Protein sequence: CSARGRYSYNEQFF.

V usage is TRBV24-1 and J usage is TRBJ2-7; 7 positions match TRBD1. V dropped 0 bases and J dropped 3; count of bases not matched to a gene: 10. Germline V CDR1 and CDR2: KGHDR, SFDVKD. The CDR3 runs to 17 residues. In nucleotides, the CDR3 is TGTGCCACCAGTGATTTGCTCGGTGGCAGGGGGTTCTACGAGCAGTACTTC. Translation gives CATSDLLGGRGFYEQYF.

J is TRBJ2-1 and V is TRBV6-2 or TRBV6-3; 7 bases align to TRBD2. Germline V lookup: CDR1 MNHEY, CDR2 SVGEGT. The CDR3 has 17 residues. The ends lost 3 bases at V and 4 bases at J; junction bases unmatched: 12. In DNA, the CDR3 is TGTGCCAGCAGTTATCCCCCCGGGCGGGAGTGGTACAATGAGCAGTTCTTC. It specifies CASSYPPGREWYNEQFF.